This T cell receptor (beta chain) derives from a study of shared clonotypes between healthy human individuals. Overall study findings and caveats: Estimated richness values were generally larger in naive subsets than in memory subsets.

Clones were read by immunoSEQ multiplex PCR, and TCRdb kept only the in-frame ones, dropping some. The sample lists about 700,000 clones; around 72% were seen once. Germline assignment: CDR1 MGHDK and CDR2 SYGVNS. The CDR3 extends over 16 amino acids. V was clipped by 5 bases and J by 0 bases, with 15 bases between them. A remark on this clone: Its antigen is undetermined.

Sequences were obtained from memory CD4+ T cells sorted from blood. Subset meaning: CD45RA-negative fraction. This receptor was obtained from a woman aged 30 to 39 in good health. The rearrangement links TRBV25-1 to TRBJ2-3; D tentatively fits TRBD1 or TRBD2 (5 bases each). CDR3 coding DNA: TGTGCCAGCAGTCCCACTGGAGGACACAGCACAGATACGCAGTATTTT. Its translation is CASSPTGGHSTDTQYF.